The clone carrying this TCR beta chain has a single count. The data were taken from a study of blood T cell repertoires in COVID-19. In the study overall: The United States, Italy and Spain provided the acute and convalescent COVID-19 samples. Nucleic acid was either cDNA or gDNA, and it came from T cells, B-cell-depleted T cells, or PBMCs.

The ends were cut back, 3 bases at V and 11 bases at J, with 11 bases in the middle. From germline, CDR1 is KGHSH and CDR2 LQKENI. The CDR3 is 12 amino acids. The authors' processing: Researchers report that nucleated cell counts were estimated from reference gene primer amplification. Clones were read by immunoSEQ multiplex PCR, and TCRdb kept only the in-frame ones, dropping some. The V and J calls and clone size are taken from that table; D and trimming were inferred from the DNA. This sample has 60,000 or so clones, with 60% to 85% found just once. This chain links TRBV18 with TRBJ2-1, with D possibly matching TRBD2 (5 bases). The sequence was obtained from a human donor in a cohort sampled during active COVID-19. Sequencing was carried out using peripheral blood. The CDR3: CASSPVPGKQFF. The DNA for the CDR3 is TGTGCCAGCTCACCCGTGCCGGGGAAGCAGTTCTTC.